One sample yielded the 20 T cell receptor beta chains listed below, sequenced in a study of T cell responses to AZD1222 COVID-19 vaccine. Sequencing was performed with immunoSEQ multiplex PCR; in TCRdb, only in-frame clones are kept and a portion is missing. The sample consists of about 130,000 clones, 70% to 90% of them appearing once. The specimen comprised peripheral blood, sampled on day 0 of AZD1222 vaccination. The receptors here all came from an adult in good health.

This clone was picked up one time. V gene TRBV11-3 combines with J gene TRBJ1-3; a weak D match, TRBD1 (5 bases). The CDR3 length is 14 residues. Germline values: CDR1 SGHNT, CDR2 YENEEA. The ends were cut back, 4 bases at V and 4 bases at J, with 11 bases in the middle. The CDR3, as DNA: TGTGCCAGCAGCTCCGCCGCAGGGGGAAACACCATATATTTT. It encodes CASSSAAGGNTIYF. Together with reference TRBV11-3 and TRBJ1-3, the CDR3 gives the full variable domain: EAGVVQSPRYKIIEKKQPVAFWCNPISGHNTLYWYLQNLGQGPELLIRYENEEAVDDSQLPKDRFSAERLKGVDSTLKIQPAELGDSAVYLCASSSAAGGNTIYFGEGSWLTVV.

V is TRBV29-1 and J is TRBJ2-7, with D possibly being TRBD2 (6 bases). V shed 7 bases and J shed 3 bases, with 13 bases lying between them. Germline CDR1 and CDR2: SQVTM and ANQGSEA. This CDR3 comprises 12 residues. CDR3 sequence: CSAEEGGYEQYF. Written as DNA, the CDR3 is TGCAGCGCCGAGGAGGGAGGCTACGAGCAGTACTTC.

The CDR3: CASSNRADTQYF. The DNA of the CDR3 is TGTGCCAGCAGCAATCGGGCGGATACGCAGTATTTT. The chain is built from TRBV7-9 and TRBJ2-3; D is unresolved. The V and J ends lost 5 bases and 6 bases respectively, with 9 bases between them. The CDR3 runs to 12 residues. The germline V gene encodes CDR1 SEHNR and CDR2 FQNEAQ (reference sequence). The full variable domain, rest sourced from reference TRBV7-9 and TRBJ2-3, is DTGVSQNPRHKITKRGQNVTFRCDPISEHNRLYWYRQTLGQGPEFLTYFQNEAQLEKSRLLSDRFSAERPKGSFSTLEIQRTEQGDSAMYLCASSNRADTQYFGPGTRLTVL.

The J gene is TRBJ2-6, the V gene TRBV27; TRBD2 matches at 13 bases. Germline V gene sequence: CDR1 MNHEY, CDR2 SMNVEV (reference sequence). V lost 5 bases and J lost 3; bases outside the gene matches: 1. The CDR3 sequence is 16 residues long. CDR3 bases: TGTGCCAGCAGTACTAGCGGGAGGGTTGGGGCCAACGTCCTGACTTTC. Protein sequence: CASSTSGRVGANVLTF.

The chain links TRBV15 to TRBJ2-7; D not certain. The CDR3 runs 13 residues. Trimming pared 0 bases from V and 7 bases from J, leaving 10 bases between. Germline CDR1 is LNHNV and CDR2 is YYDKDF (reference sequence). The CDR3 DNA is TGTGCCACCAGCAGAGAGGTGAAGGCTGAGCAGTACTTC. Protein product: CATSREVKAEQYF.

The chain is built from TRBV7-3 and TRBJ2-1, with 11 bases that match TRBD2. The CDR3 totals 16 residues. Germline CDR1 and CDR2: SGHTA and FQGTGA. V shed 1 base, J shed 9 bases, and the junction held 8 bases outside the gene matches. CDR3 region: CASSLSLAGGTVEQFF. The CDR3 coding sequence is TGTGCCAGCAGCTTAAGTCTAGCGGGAGGTACGGTTGAGCAGTTCTTC. Full variable domain (outside the CDR3, taken from reference TRBV7-3 and TRBJ2-1): GAGVSQTPSNKVTEKGKYVELRCDPISGHTALYWYRQSLGQGPEFLIYFQGTGAADDSGLPNDRFFAVRPEGSVSTLKIQRTERGDSAVYLCASSLSLAGGTVEQFFGPGTRLTVL.

The chain carries TRBV7-9 and TRBJ2-1, with TRBD2 matching over 9 bases. This CDR3 contains 15 residues. CDR1 and CDR2 (germline): SEHNR, FQNEAQ (reference sequence). Trimming cost V 10 bases and J 3 bases; bases outside gene matches: 10. The CDR3 sequence: CATPGGLASYNEQFF. The DNA for the CDR3 is TGTGCCACGCCAGGAGGACTAGCGAGCTACAATGAGCAGTTCTTC.

The chain couples TRBV30 to TRBJ2-7, with D perhaps matching TRBD1 (6 bases). The CDR3 spans 13 residues. Per the germline V gene, CDR1 is GTSNPN and CDR2 is SVGIG (reference sequence). Between the trimmed V and J ends, which lost 2 bases and 5 bases, there was a span of 13 bases. CDR3 in amino acids: CAWSPAGEDEQYF. Here the CDR3 DNA reads TGTGCCTGGAGTCCAGCAGGGGAAGACGAGCAGTACTTC. The full variable domain, in which reference TRBV30 and TRBJ2-7 provide the parts outside the CDR3, is SQTIHQWPATLVQPVGSPLSLECTVEGTSNPNLYWYRQAAGRGLQLLFYSVGIGQISSEVPQNLSASRPQDRQFILSSKKLLLSDSGFYLCAWSPAGEDEQYFGPGTRLTVT.

This clone has only one observation. The gene calls are TRBV6-5 and TRBJ2-7, with unresolved D. Trimming cost V 3 bases and J 2 bases, with 11 bases left between them. This CDR3 has 14 residues. Germline V gene data show CDR1 as MNHEY and CDR2 as SVGAGI. CDR3 region: CASSYWAVTYEQYF. In nucleotides, the CDR3 is TGTGCCAGCAGTTATTGGGCGGTGACCTACGAGCAGTACTTC.

The chain is built from TRBV19 and TRBJ2-2; a weak D match, TRBD1 (5 bases). The germline gives CDR1 LNHDA, CDR2 SQIVND (reference sequence). The V and J ends lost 4 bases and 9 bases respectively, with 12 bases between them. The CDR3 consists of 13 residues. The CDR3 spells CASSTGALRELFF. The CDR3 nucleotides read TGTGCCAGTAGTACTGGGGCCCTCCGGGAGCTGTTTTTT.

The chain has TRBV4-3 and TRBJ2-5; 10 bases map to TRBD2. This CDR3 is 16 amino acids long. Germline lookup yields CDR1 LGHNA and CDR2 YSLEER. Losses at the gene ends were 0 bases for V and 5 bases for J; bases not matched to a gene: 6. CDR3 in DNA: TGCGCCAGCAGCCAAGATTGGGGGACTAGCGACGAGACCCAGTACTTC. It codes for CASSQDWGTSDETQYF.

This clone was counted once. The genes are TRBV10-3 and TRBJ1-5; 9 bases map to TRBD1. J lost 5 bases, V lost 6 bases, and 8 bases had no gene match. The germline V gene encodes CDR1 ENHRY and CDR2 SYGVKD. The CDR3 totals 15 residues. CDR3 amino acids: CAISQGDRDYQPQHF. DNA for the CDR3: TGTGCCATCAGCCAAGGGGACAGGGACTATCAGCCCCAGCATTTT.

This clone appeared once. This chain joins TRBV5-4 and TRBJ1-1, with a possible D match to TRBD1 (5 bases). The CDR3 length is 15 residues. The V gene lost 1 base and the J gene lost 5 bases, with 15 bases spanning the gap. Germline V gene lookup returns CDR1 SGHNT and CDR2 YYREEE (reference sequence). CDR3 bases: TGTGCCAGCAGCTTGAAAAGGGGCACGAGGACTGAAGCTTTCTTT. Residues: CASSLKRGTRTEAFF.

The genes are TRBV5-1 and TRBJ2-7; possibly TRBD1 for D (6 bases). This CDR3 has 13 amino acids. Trimming took 3 bases from V and 6 from J, leaving 13 bases between them. Germline CDR1 is SGHRS and CDR2 is YFSETQ. In DNA form, the CDR3 reads TGCGCCAGCAGCTGGGGACAAGCATCCGAGCAGTACTTC. It yields the protein CASSWGQASEQYF.

The chain couples TRBV7-2 to TRBJ2-7, with no clear D. This CDR3 has 13 residues. Trimming cost V 4 bases and J 5 bases, with 12 bases left between them. The V gene's germline CDR1 is SGHTA and CDR2 FQGNSA. CDR3 loop: CASSSRALDEQYF. CDR3 coding DNA: TGTGCCAGCAGCTCCCGGGCCCTGGACGAGCAGTACTTC.

The chain uses TRBV4-1 and TRBJ2-7; the D call may be TRBD1 or TRBD2 (5 bases each). CDR1 and CDR2 (germline): MGHRA, YSYEKL. This CDR3 region has 16 residues. Trimming removed 0 bases at V and 3 bases at J, with 15 bases between. CDR3 loop: CASSQEFPGPRYEQYF. CDR3 nucleotides: TGCGCCAGCAGCCAAGAGTTCCCGGGACCGCGCTACGAGCAGTACTTC.

V is TRBV7-3 and J is TRBJ2-2; no clear D gene. The CDR3 has 14 residues. V lost 5 bases to trimming and J lost 6 bases, with 13 bases between them. Germline V gene data show CDR1 as SGHTA and CDR2 as FQGTGA. CDR3: CASSSGPPPGELFF. CDR3 in DNA: TGTGCCAGCAGCAGTGGACCACCCCCCGGGGAGCTGTTTTTT.

This sequence joins TRBV11-2 and TRBJ1-4; D is uncertain. Trimming stripped 5 bases from V and 3 bases from J, with 10 bases between. CDR1 and CDR2 (germline): SGHAT, FQNNGV. The CDR3 has 14 residues. CDR3 bases: TGTGCCAGCAGCCTTCGGGCTTCTAATGAAAAACTGTTTTTT. This gives the protein CASSLRASNEKLFF. The full variable domain, completed using reference TRBV11-2 and TRBJ1-4, is EAGVAQSPRYKIIEKRQSVAFWCNPISGHATLYWYQQILGQGPKLLIQFQNNGVVDDSQLPKDRFSAERLKGVDSTLKIQPAKLEDSAVYLCASSLRASNEKLFFGSGTQLSVL.

The chain links TRBV24-1 to TRBJ2-2; 7 bases are shared with TRBD2. The CDR3 consists of 16 residues. CDR1 and CDR2 (germline): KGHDR, SFDVKD. J lost 0 bases, V lost 5 bases, and 5 bases had no gene match. CDR3 region: CATSASGLANTGELFF. CDR3 nucleotides: TGTGCCACCAGTGCATCTGGACTAGCGAACACCGGGGAGCTGTTTTTT.

The CDR3 here is CASSEAGANVLTF. Written as DNA, the CDR3 is TGTGCCAGCAGTGAAGCTGGGGCCAACGTCCTGACTTTC. This chain uses TRBV6-1 with TRBJ2-6; D uncertain. CDR3 length: 13 residues. Germline V gives CDR1 MNHNS, CDR2 SASEGT. V was shortened by 0 bases and J by 3 bases, with 0 bases between the two germline ends.